Below are 30 T cell receptor beta chains sequenced from a single sample in a study of blood T cell repertoires in COVID-19. Profiling relied on immunoSEQ multiplex PCR, and the TCRdb table lists in-frame clones only, not all of them. The repertoire holds 200,000 to 250,000 clones, with around 88% as singletons. Sample: PBMCs or T cells enriched from blood (not recorded which). The receptors derive from a woman between 45 and 65 years old who had recovered from COVID-19.

To note about this clone: In the same sample, other DNA sequences code for this CDR3. V usage is TRBV6-5 and J usage is TRBJ1-2, with TRBD1 matching over 10 bases. The junction had 2 bases not matched to a gene; V was cut back by 5 bases and J by 2 bases. This CDR3 is built from 14 residues. Germline V CDR1 and CDR2: MNHEY, SVGAGI. The CDR3 coding sequence is TGTGCCAGCAGTCGACAGGGGGCCAACTATGGCTACACCTTC. Translated: CASSRQGANYGYTF.

V gene TRBV18 combines with J gene TRBJ2-1; 9 bases are a match to TRBD1. In germline, CDR1 is KGHSH, CDR2 LQKENI. V dropped 2 bases and J dropped 8; count of bases not matched to a gene: 4. The length of the CDR3 is 14 residues. CDR3: CASSPGTGIYEQFF. CDR3 coding DNA: TGTGCCAGCTCACCAGGGACAGGGATATATGAGCAGTTCTTC.

The chain employs TRBV30 and TRBJ1-1, with 7 positions matching TRBD1. Per germline, CDR1 GTSNPN and CDR2 SVGIG (reference sequence). The CDR3 covers 14 residues. The V segment lost 2 bases and the J segment 11 bases; nucleotides outside the gene matches: 14. The CDR3 sequence: CAWSFTGAIASAFF. The CDR3 DNA reads TGTGCCTGGAGTTTCACAGGGGCGATAGCCTCGGCTTTCTTT. The variable domain in full, completed from reference TRBV30 and TRBJ1-1, reads SQTIHQWPATLVQPVGSPLSLECTVEGTSNPNLYWYRQAAGRGLQLLFYSVGIGQISSEVPQNLSASRPQDRQFILSSKKLLLSDSGFYLCAWSFTGAIASAFFGQGTRLTVV.

This chain connects TRBV27 to TRBJ2-7; tentatively, D is TRBD2 (6 bases). V lost 3 bases and J lost 3, with 9 bases in between. The germline V gene has CDR1 MNHEY and CDR2 SMNVEV (reference sequence). This CDR3 region has 13 residues. The CDR3 DNA reads TGTGCCAGCAGTTTGGGCGGGATCTACGAGCAGTACTTC. It specifies CASSLGGIYEQYF.

This clone was recorded only once. V usage is TRBV11-2 and J usage is TRBJ2-6, with 10 bases matching TRBD2. Germline CDR1 and CDR2: SGHAT and FQNNGV. The ends lost 1 base at V and 1 base at J; junction bases unmatched: 4. The CDR3 spans 18 residues. The CDR3 loop is CASSLVLAGASGANVLTF. Written as DNA, the CDR3 is TGTGCCAGCAGCTTAGTGCTAGCGGGAGCTTCTGGGGCCAACGTCCTGACTTTC.

This clone was picked up one time. This sequence joins TRBV2 and TRBJ1-5; 7 bases fit TRBD1. Losses at the gene ends were 6 bases for V and 2 bases for J; bases not matched to a gene: 7. Germline assignment: CDR1 SNHLY and CDR2 FYNNEI. This CDR3 region has 15 residues. The CDR3 DNA follows: TGTGCCAGCAGACAACCCGGGACAGGCAATCAGCCCCAGCATTTT. It is translated as CASRQPGTGNQPQHF.

The chain has TRBV5-6 and TRBJ2-3; 7 bases map to TRBD1. Trimming took 5 bases from V and 6 from J; bases not matched to a gene: 9. Germline V gene lookup returns CDR1 SGHDT and CDR2 YYEEEE. The CDR3 loop spans 14 amino acids. CDR3: CASRFVTGEDTQYF. CDR3 bases: TGTGCCAGCAGATTCGTTACAGGGGAGGATACGCAGTATTTT.

V is TRBV5-1 and J is TRBJ2-1, with no clear D. The CDR3 runs to 14 residues. V was clipped by 4 bases and J by 0 bases, with 8 bases between them. Germline V gene sequence: CDR1 SGHRS, CDR2 YFSETQ. In DNA, the CDR3 is TGCGCCAGCAGCGTCCTGAGCTCCTACAATGAGCAGTTCTTC. Residues: CASSVLSSYNEQFF.

The gene calls are TRBV19 and TRBJ1-4; D gene unclear. The CDR3 consists of 17 residues. Germline V lookup: CDR1 LNHDA, CDR2 SQIVND (reference sequence). Trimming left V 7 bases short and J 4 bases short, with 22 bases between. The CDR3 region has the DNA TGTGCCAGTAAAAGGGCGCCTACCCTGGGGAGTAATGAAAAACTGTTTTTT. It encodes CASKRAPTLGSNEKLFF.

This chain connects TRBV27 to TRBJ2-2, with 9 bases that match TRBD2. From germline, CDR1 is MNHEY and CDR2 SMNVEV (reference sequence). The trim removed 5 bases at V and 4 bases at J, leaving 5 bases unmatched. CDR3 size: 15 residues. Here the CDR3 reads CASSPREGGTGELFF. The DNA for the CDR3 is TGTGCCAGCAGTCCGCGGGAGGGGGGCACCGGGGAGCTGTTTTTT.

CDR3 in DNA: TGCGCCAGCAGCCATTTAGCGGGAGGTTTGGCAGATACGCAGTATTTT. It yields the protein CASSHLAGGLADTQYF. V usage is TRBV4-1 and J usage is TRBJ2-3; TRBD2 matches 10 bases. The length of the CDR3 is 16 residues. V shed 3 bases, J shed 4 bases, and the junction held 7 bases outside the gene matches. The germline V gene encodes CDR1 MGHRA and CDR2 YSYEKL.

This clone was observed a single time. This chain links TRBV28 with TRBJ1-1, with D unclear. CDR1 MDHEN and CDR2 SYDVKM come from the germline V gene. Trimming took 8 bases from V and 11 from J, leaving 15 bases between them. There are 11 residues in the CDR3. CDR3 region: CASVRDLTAFF. The DNA for the CDR3 is TGTGCCAGCGTTCGGGATTTGACGGCTTTCTTT.

V and J are TRBV4-2 and TRBJ2-2, with a possible D match to TRBD2 (5 bases). There are 15 residues in the CDR3. Germline V gene data show CDR1 as LGHNA and CDR2 as YNFKEQ. V was cut by 3 bases and J by 5 bases, with 13 bases left in between. CDR3 loop: CASSHSPQRTGELFF. The CDR3 nucleotides are TGTGCCAGCAGCCATTCACCTCAGCGGACCGGGGAGCTGTTTTTT.

This clone was detected a few times. This sequence joins TRBV14 and TRBJ2-7; 8 nucleotides align to TRBD1. The CDR3 covers 15 residues. V shed 0 bases, J shed 3 bases, and the junction held 4 bases outside the gene matches. Germline V gives CDR1 SGHDN, CDR2 FVKESK. CDR3 loop: CASSQELGTGYEQYF. CDR3 nucleotide sequence: TGTGCCAGCAGCCAAGAACTCGGGACAGGCTACGAGCAGTACTTC.

The rearrangement uses TRBV6-5 and TRBJ1-4, with TRBD1 matching 8 bases. The trim removed 2 bases at V and 4 bases at J, leaving 3 bases unmatched. CDR3 length: 15 residues. Germline CDR1 reads MNHEY; CDR2 reads SVGAGI. Here the CDR3 DNA reads TGTGCCAGCAGTTACCGGACAGGGCGTAATGAAAAACTGTTTTTT. This sequence encodes CASSYRTGRNEKLFF.

This chain links TRBV7-9 with TRBJ1-2; 9 nucleotides line up with TRBD1. This CDR3 is built from 16 residues. The junction had 15 bases not matched to a gene; V was cut back by 5 bases and J by 8 bases. CDR1 is SEHNR, CDR2 FQNEAQ, per germline (reference sequence). CDR3 coding DNA: TGTGCCAGCAGCATCACAGGGGGCCAACCGAGAATAGGCTACACCTTC. Encoded protein: CASSITGGQPRIGYTF.

The rearrangement links TRBV19 to TRBJ1-2, with 7 bases fitting TRBD1. With V trimmed by 6 bases and J by 4 bases, 8 bases remained unmatched. Germline V gives CDR1 LNHDA, CDR2 SQIVND (reference sequence). This CDR3 has 14 amino acids. The CDR3 is CASRTGRVGYGYTF. Written as DNA, the CDR3 is TGTGCCAGTAGGACAGGGAGAGTGGGCTATGGCTACACCTTC.

This rearrangement joins TRBV9 to TRBJ1-5; perhaps TRBD1 as D (6 bases). This CDR3 spans 14 amino acids. Germline values: CDR1 SGDLS, CDR2 YYNGEE. Trimming removed 0 bases from V and 5 bases from J, with 9 bases in between. CDR3: CASSVEGGDQPQHF. The CDR3 region has the DNA TGTGCCAGCAGCGTAGAAGGGGGGGATCAGCCCCAGCATTTT.

V and J are TRBV5-4 and TRBJ2-2, with D perhaps matching TRBD2 (5 bases). Trimming left V 0 bases short and J 9 bases short, with 12 bases between. The CDR3 has 14 amino acids. CDR1 is SGHNT, CDR2 YYREEE, per germline (reference sequence). CDR3 in amino acids: CASSLGAPSWELFF. CDR3 nucleotide sequence: TGTGCCAGCAGCTTGGGGGCCCCTAGCTGGGAGCTGTTTTTT.

This clone has only a few counts. The rearrangement uses TRBV29-1 and TRBJ2-3; 7 bases match TRBD1. CDR3 length: 15 residues. Trimming cost V 3 bases and J 4 bases; bases outside gene matches: 10. Per the germline V gene, CDR1 is SQVTM and CDR2 is ANQGSEA. The CDR3 sequence: CSVDPFGRGSDTQYF. The CDR3 nucleotides are TGCAGCGTTGACCCTTTCGGCAGGGGGTCAGATACGCAGTATTTT.

The chain couples TRBV10-2 to TRBJ2-1; 12 positions agree with TRBD2. The CDR3 has 14 amino acids. Germline lookup yields CDR1 WSHSY and CDR2 SAAADI. The junction had 0 bases not matched to a gene; V was cut back by 6 bases and J by 3 bases. CDR3 in amino acids: CASRLAGGYNEQFF. DNA for the CDR3: TGCGCCAGCAGACTAGCGGGAGGCTACAATGAGCAGTTCTTC.

This clone has just a few counts. The V and J genes are TRBV19 and TRBJ1-1, with TRBD1 matching over 12 bases. The CDR3 has 16 residues. Germline V gene data show CDR1 as LNHDA and CDR2 as SQIVND (reference sequence). V shed 4 bases and J 1 base; nucleotides not matched to a gene: 4. The chain's CDR3 is CASSRGQGAENTEAFF. The CDR3 nucleotides are TGTGCCAGTAGTAGGGGACAGGGGGCTGAGAACACTGAAGCTTTCTTT.

This sequence joins TRBV7-9 and TRBJ2-7; D ambiguous. The germline V gene has CDR1 SEHNR and CDR2 FQNEAQ (reference sequence). There are 15 residues in the CDR3. Trimming removed 5 bases from V and 4 bases from J, with 18 bases in between. The CDR3 protein is CASSPLPGEEYEQYF. For the CDR3, the DNA is TGTGCCAGCAGCCCACTGCCGGGTGAAGAATACGAGCAGTACTTC.

The rearrangement joins TRBV29-1 to TRBJ1-2; maybe TRBD1 (5 bases). Per germline, CDR1 SQVTM and CDR2 ANQGSEA. The CDR3 runs to 9 residues. With 3 bases removed from V and 13 bases from J, the gap between germline ends came to 9 bases. The CDR3, as DNA: TGCAGCGTTGACAGGGTCGGCACCTTC. It encodes CSVDRVGTF.

Only one count was recorded for this clone. V and J are TRBV7-3 and TRBJ2-7; 7 bases agree with TRBD1. Germline V gene data show CDR1 as SGHTA and CDR2 as FQGTGA. The CDR3 contains 15 residues. The V gene end was trimmed by 3 bases and the J gene end by 3 bases; junction bases not matched to a gene: 8. CDR3 bases: TGTGCCAGCAGCTTCCCTTCGACAGGGATCTACGAGCAGTACTTC. Protein: CASSFPSTGIYEQYF.

This sequence joins TRBV13 and TRBJ1-6; 9 bases fit TRBD1. The CDR3 runs to 16 residues. V was clipped by 5 bases and J by 4 bases; unmatched bases: 6. In germline, CDR1 is PRHDT, CDR2 FYEKMQ (reference sequence). For the CDR3, the DNA is TGTGCCAGCAGCCTGGACAGGGGATTGTATAATTCACCCCTCCACTTT. The encoded protein is CASSLDRGLYNSPLHF.

The chain recombines TRBV20-1 with TRBJ2-7; D call uncertain. V was pared by 3 bases and J by 6 bases, with 9 bases between. The CDR3 length is 11 residues. Germline CDR1 DFQATT, CDR2 SNEGSKA (reference sequence). The chain's CDR3 is CSASRQLEQYF. Written as DNA, the CDR3 is TGCAGTGCTAGCAGGCAACTCGAGCAGTACTTC.

The chain is built from TRBV2 and TRBJ1-3; D remains unclear. The CDR3 length is 18 residues. The V gene lost 6 bases and the J gene lost 3 bases, with 24 bases spanning the gap. The germline V gene encodes CDR1 SNHLY and CDR2 FYNNEI. The CDR3 nucleotides are TGTGCCAGCAGGGGGAGTACATATCAGGATCACTATGGAAACACCATATATTTT. The encoded protein is CASRGSTYQDHYGNTIYF.

This clone has just one count. The chain uses TRBV2 and TRBJ1-6; D uncertain. V lost 5 bases and J lost 0, with 8 bases in between. Germline lookup yields CDR1 SNHLY and CDR2 FYNNEI. The CDR3 has 15 residues. The CDR3 region has the DNA TGTGCCAGCAGTAGCGAGAGCTCCTATAATTCACCCCTCCACTTT. Translation gives CASSSESSYNSPLHF.

The chain combines TRBV4-1 with TRBJ2-1; D gene uncertain. Per the germline V gene, CDR1 is MGHRA and CDR2 is YSYEKL. This CDR3 is built from 16 residues. The germline V and J ends were trimmed by 1 base and 0 bases, with 10 bases remaining between them. The CDR3 spells CASSQVADSSYNEQFF. CDR3 in DNA: TGCGCCAGCAGCCAAGTGGCGGATAGCTCCTACAATGAGCAGTTCTTC.